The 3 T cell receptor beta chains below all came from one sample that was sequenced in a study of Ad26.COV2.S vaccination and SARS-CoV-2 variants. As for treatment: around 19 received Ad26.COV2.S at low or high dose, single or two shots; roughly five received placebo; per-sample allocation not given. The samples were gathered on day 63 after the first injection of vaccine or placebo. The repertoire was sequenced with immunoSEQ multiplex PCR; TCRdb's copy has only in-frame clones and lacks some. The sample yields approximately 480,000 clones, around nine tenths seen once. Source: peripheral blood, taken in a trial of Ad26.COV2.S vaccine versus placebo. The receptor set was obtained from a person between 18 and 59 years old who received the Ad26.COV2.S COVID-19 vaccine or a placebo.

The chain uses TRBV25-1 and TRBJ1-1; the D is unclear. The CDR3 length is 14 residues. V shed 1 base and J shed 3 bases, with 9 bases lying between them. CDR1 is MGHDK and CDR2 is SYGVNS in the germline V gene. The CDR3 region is CASSESLRHTEAFF. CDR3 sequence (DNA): TGTGCCAGCAGTGAATCGTTAAGGCACACTGAAGCTTTCTTT.

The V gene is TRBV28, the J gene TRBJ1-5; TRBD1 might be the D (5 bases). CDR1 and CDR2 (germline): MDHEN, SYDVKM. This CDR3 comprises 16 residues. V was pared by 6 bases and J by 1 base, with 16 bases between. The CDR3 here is CASRRSGDGSNQPQHF. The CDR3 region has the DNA TGTGCCAGCAGGCGTTCGGGGGATGGCAGCAATCAGCCCCAGCATTTT.

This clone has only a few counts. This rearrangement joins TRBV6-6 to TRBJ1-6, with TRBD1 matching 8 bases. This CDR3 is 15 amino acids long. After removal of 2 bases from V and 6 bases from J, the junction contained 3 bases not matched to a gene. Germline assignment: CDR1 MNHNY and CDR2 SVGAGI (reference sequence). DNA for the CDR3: TGTGCCAGCAGTTACCAGACAGGGGTTAATTCACCCCTCCACTTT. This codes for CASSYQTGVNSPLHF.